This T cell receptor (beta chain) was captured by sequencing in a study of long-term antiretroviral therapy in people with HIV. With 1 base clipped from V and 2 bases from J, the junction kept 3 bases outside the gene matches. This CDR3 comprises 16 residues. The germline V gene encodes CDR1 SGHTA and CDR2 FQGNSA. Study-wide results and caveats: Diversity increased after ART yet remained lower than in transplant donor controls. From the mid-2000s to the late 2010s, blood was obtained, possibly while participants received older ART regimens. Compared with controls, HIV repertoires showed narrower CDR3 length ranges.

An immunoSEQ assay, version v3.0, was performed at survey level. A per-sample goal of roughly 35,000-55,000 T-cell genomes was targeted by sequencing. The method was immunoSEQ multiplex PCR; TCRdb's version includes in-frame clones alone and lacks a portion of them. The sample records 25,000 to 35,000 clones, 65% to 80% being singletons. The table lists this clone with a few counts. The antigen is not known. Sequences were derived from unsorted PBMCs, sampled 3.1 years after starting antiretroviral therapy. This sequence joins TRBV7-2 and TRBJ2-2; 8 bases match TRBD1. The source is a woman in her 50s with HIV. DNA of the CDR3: TGTGCCAGCAGCTTAGGGGGACAGGCTAACACCGGGGAGCTGTTTTTT. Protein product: CASSLGGQANTGELFF.